The 15 T cell receptor beta chains below all came from one sample that was sequenced in a study of blood T cells in healthy people across ages. Combining a sample-barcoded 5' primer with a J-beta primer mix, a second PCR ran for roughly 6 to 12 cycles. One entry per CDR3 protein, called by TCRdb with MiXCR from the 5' RACE reads. The repertoire holds 1.5 million or so distinct CDR3 sequences, with approximately 42% as singletons. What was sequenced was blood. These TCRs come from a young woman in good health.

The genes are TRBV9 and TRBJ2-7; D unclear. Looked up from germline, CDR1 is SGDLS and CDR2 is YYNGEE. Trimming cost V 3 bases and J 0 bases, with 7 bases left between them. The CDR3 has 13 amino acids. DNA of the CDR3: TGTGCCAGCAGCGCCCGACCCTCCTACGAGCAGTACTTC. Translation: CASSARPSYEQYF.

This sequence joins TRBV28 and TRBJ1-6; 9 nucleotides align to TRBD1. V lost 5 bases to trimming and J lost 7 bases; unmatched junction nucleotides: 6. Germline CDR1 MDHEN, CDR2 SYDVKM. The CDR3 totals 15 residues. In nucleotides, the CDR3 is TGTGCCAGCAGTCCCCGGGGACAGGGAAATTCACCCCTCCACTTT. Its protein product is CASSPRGQGNSPLHF. Full variable domain (missing parts from reference TRBV28 and TRBJ1-6): DVKVTQSSRYLVKRTGEKVFLECVQDMDHENMFWYRQDPGLGLRLIYFSYDVKMKEKGDIPEGYSVSREKKERFSLILESASTNQTSMYLCASSPRGQGNSPLHFGNGTRLTVT.

V usage is TRBV24-1 and J usage is TRBJ2-7; TRBD2 agrees at 11 bases. Trimming took 6 bases from V and 7 from J; bases not matched to a gene: 10. Germline V gene sequence: CDR1 KGHDR, CDR2 SFDVKD. The length of the CDR3 is 15 residues. CDR3 loop: CATSLTSGVYNEQYF. As DNA, the CDR3 is TGTGCCACCAGTCTGACTAGCGGGGTCTACAATGAGCAGTACTTC.

The V call is TRBV30, the J call TRBJ2-1; D not resolved. With 4 bases removed from V and 5 bases from J, the gap between germline ends came to 3 bases. This CDR3 is built from 10 residues. Per germline, CDR1 GTSNPN and CDR2 SVGIG (reference sequence). The CDR3 sequence is CAWKDNEQFF. In DNA, the CDR3 is TGTGCCTGGAAAGACAATGAGCAGTTCTTC.

This clonotype was observed a few times. Just one base apart from a much larger clone, this may be a read error. The chain couples TRBV5-5 to TRBJ2-3; D is undetermined. This CDR3 is built from 13 residues. Germline CDR1 reads SGHKS; CDR2 reads YYEKEE (reference sequence). CDR3 in amino acids: CASSWRPTETQYF. The CDR3 DNA sequence: TGTGCCAGCAGCTGGCGACCCACAGAGACGCAGTATTTT.

V is TRBV18 and J is TRBJ1-6; a possible D gene is TRBD1 (5 bases). V lost 2 bases and J 10 bases, leaving 24 bases between the germline ends. Germline V lookup: CDR1 KGHSH, CDR2 LQKENI. The CDR3 contains 18 residues. CDR3 sequence reads: CASSPAVTRDGGGSPLHF. CDR3 coding DNA: TGTGCCAGCTCACCAGCAGTTACCCGGGACGGAGGAGGCTCACCCCTCCACTTT. The whole variable domain, remainder taken from reference TRBV18 and TRBJ1-6, is NAGVMQNPRHLVRRRGQEARLRCSPMKGHSHVYWYRQLPEEGLKFMVYLQKENIIDESGMPKERFSAEFPKEGPSILRIQQVVRGDSAAYFCASSPAVTRDGGGSPLHFGNGTRLTVT.

A few counts support this clonotype. The chain employs TRBV7-9 and TRBJ2-7; tentatively, D is TRBD2 (5 bases). The V gene's germline CDR1 is SEHNR and CDR2 FQNEAQ (reference sequence). This CDR3 region has 12 residues. V lost 6 bases and J lost 7, with 13 bases in between. The CDR3 loop is CASSLGSREQYF. The CDR3 bases are TGTGCCAGCAGTTTGGGGAGCCGGGAGCAGTACTTC.

This clonotype was picked up a small number of times. This chain connects TRBV4-1 to TRBJ1-6; D is uncertain. This CDR3 comprises 16 residues. Germline CDR1 reads MGHRA; CDR2 reads YSYEKL. V was shortened by 0 bases and J by 6 bases, with 12 bases between the two germline ends. CDR3 in amino acids: CASSQERSFTNSPLHF. DNA for the CDR3: TGCGCCAGCAGCCAAGAACGCAGCTTCACTAATTCACCCCTCCACTTT.

This clonotype came up a few times. The chain combines TRBV20-1 with TRBJ2-1; no definite D call. Per germline, CDR1 DFQATT and CDR2 SNEGSKA (reference sequence). The V end was cut by 1 base, the J end by 0 bases, with 7 bases between. CDR3 length: 14 amino acids. CDR3 region: CSARARSSYNEQFF. The CDR3 nucleotides read TGCAGTGCTAGAGCGCGCAGCTCCTACAATGAGCAGTTCTTC.

The chain recombines TRBV12-3 or TRBV12-4 with TRBJ2-5; TRBD2 might be the D (5 bases). The J call may be faulty, since TRBJ2-7 better matches the DNA end. The CDR3 is 14 residues long. This CDR3 is CASTTRESGDEQYF. DNA of the CDR3: TGTGCCAGCACAACTCGGGAATCGGGCGACGAGCAGTACTTC.

This chain uses TRBV7-2 with TRBJ2-3; 8 nucleotides line up with TRBD2. There are 15 residues in the CDR3. CDR1 is SGHTA and CDR2 is FQGNSA in the germline V gene. The V gene end was trimmed by 1 base and the J gene end by 4 bases; junction bases not matched to a gene: 4. The CDR3 reads CASSLVREGPDTQYF. The CDR3 bases are TGTGCCAGCAGCTTAGTACGGGAGGGCCCAGATACGCAGTATTTT.

This rearrangement joins TRBV13 to TRBJ2-4; 8 nucleotides align to TRBD1. Germline values: CDR1 PRHDT, CDR2 FYEKMQ (reference sequence). The CDR3 contains 18 residues. Losses at the gene ends were 0 bases for V and 3 bases for J; bases not matched to a gene: 10. CDR3 sequence reads: CASSLGWGRGPDKNIQYF. CDR3 DNA sequence: TGTGCCAGCAGCTTAGGTTGGGGCAGGGGGCCGGACAAAAACATTCAGTACTTC.

This chain links TRBV4-1 with TRBJ2-1, with 7 bases lining up with TRBD2. Germline lookup yields CDR1 MGHRA and CDR2 YSYEKL. There are 18 residues in the CDR3. J lost 9 bases, V lost 1 base, and 18 bases had no gene match. In DNA form, the CDR3 reads TGCGCCAGCAGCCAAGGACCGAAGTCGGCGGGAGAGGGAGGTGAGCAGTTCTTC. Translating gives CASSQGPKSAGEGGEQFF.

This chain joins TRBV12-3 or TRBV12-4 and TRBJ1-2, with D maybe TRBD1 (5 bases). The CDR3 spans 16 residues. V gave up 1 base and J gave up 5 bases, with 17 bases separating them. DNA for the CDR3: TGTGCCAGCAGTTTAGGAACAATGGACACAGGTTATGGCTACACCTTC. It is translated as CASSLGTMDTGYGYTF.

V gene TRBV3-1 combines with J gene TRBJ2-7; D remains ambiguous. V lost 0 bases and J lost 3, with 9 bases in between. The CDR3 totals 14 residues. Looked up from germline, CDR1 is LGHDT and CDR2 is YNNKEL (reference sequence). In DNA form, the CDR3 reads TGTGCCAGCAGCCAAGACGACCTCGGCTACGAGCAGTACTTC. Translating it yields CASSQDDLGYEQYF.